The clone carrying this T cell receptor beta chain was counted a single time. The CDR3 covers 12 residues. V lost 3 bases to trimming and J lost 8 bases, with 10 bases between them. In germline, CDR1 is LGHDT, CDR2 YNNKEL (reference sequence). The assay was immunoSEQ multiplex PCR, and TCRdb's table has in-frame clones only and misses some. The sample has some 220,000 clones; around 80% are singletons. This sample stems from a study of blood T cell repertoires in COVID-19. As for the study in general: The samples span acute and convalescent COVID-19 from the United States, Italy and Spain. Sources were T cells, B-cell-depleted T cells, or PBMCs; the material itself was cDNA or gDNA.

This receptor was obtained from a woman in her 70s with acute or convalescent COVID-19. V and J are TRBV3-1 (or the pseudogene TRBV3-2) and TRBJ1-2; D unresolved. Material: peripheral blood. Here the CDR3 reads CASSHGRAGYTF. CDR3 nucleotide sequence: TGTGCCAGCAGCCATGGGAGGGCCGGCTACACCTTC.